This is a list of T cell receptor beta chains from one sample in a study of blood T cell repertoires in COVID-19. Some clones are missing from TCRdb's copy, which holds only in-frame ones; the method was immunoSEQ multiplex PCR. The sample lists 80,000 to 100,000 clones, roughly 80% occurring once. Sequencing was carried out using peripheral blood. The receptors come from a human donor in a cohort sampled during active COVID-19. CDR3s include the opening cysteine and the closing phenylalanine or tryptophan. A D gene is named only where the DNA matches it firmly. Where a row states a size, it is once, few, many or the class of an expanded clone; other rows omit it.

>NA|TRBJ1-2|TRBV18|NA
TGTGCCAGCTCACCTAAACGATCCCAGGGAACAGGCAGCTACACCTTC
CASSPKRSQGTGSYTF
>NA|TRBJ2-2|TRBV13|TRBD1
TGTGCCAGCAGCCTACCTAGGACAGGGGTTAGCACCGGGGAGCTGTTTTTT
CASSLPRTGVSTGELFF
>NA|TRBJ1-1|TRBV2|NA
TGTGCCAGCAGTGAAGTCCAGGGAAGGAACACTGAAGCTTTCTTT
CASSEVQGRNTEAFF
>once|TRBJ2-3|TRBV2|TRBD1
TGTGCCAGCAGGCCTCGGACAGGGAAAGATACGCAGTATTTT
CASRPRTGKDTQYF
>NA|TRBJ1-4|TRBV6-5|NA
TGTGCCAGCAGTTACGAGGCGTCTAATGAAAAACTGTTTTTT
CASSYEASNEKLFF
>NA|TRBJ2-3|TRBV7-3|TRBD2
TGTGCCAGCAGCCCCCTTCCCAGCGGGGGGCAACACGGGGATACGCAGTATTTT
CASSPLPSGGQHGDTQYF
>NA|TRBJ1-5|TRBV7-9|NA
TGTGCCAGCAGCCCCTCGGATCAGCCCCAGCATTTT
CASSPSDQPQHF
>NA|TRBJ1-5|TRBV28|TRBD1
TGTGCCAGCAGTTTGACAGGGGGACCGTCCAATCAGCCCCAGCATTTT
CASSLTGGPSNQPQHF
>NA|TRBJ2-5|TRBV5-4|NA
TGTGCCAGCAGCTCCCCCCCGGGAGAGACCCAGTACTTC
CASSSPPGETQYF
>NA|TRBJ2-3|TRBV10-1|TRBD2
TGCGCCAGCGGGGGTAGCGGGAGAACAGATACGCAGTATTTT
CASGGSGRTDTQYF
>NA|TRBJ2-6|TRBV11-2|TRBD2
TGTGCCAGCAGCTCAGTGGAGGGGAGGGTTGCTGGGGCCAACGTCCTGACTTTC
CASSSVEGRVAGANVLTF
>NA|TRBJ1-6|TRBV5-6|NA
TGTGCCAGCAGATTCGGCGGAGGGGTAAATTCACCCCTCCACTTT
CASRFGGGVNSPLHF
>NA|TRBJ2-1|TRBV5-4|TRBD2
TGTGCCAGCAGTACCGGGACTAGCCGTAACAATGAGCAGTTCTTC
CASSTGTSRNNEQFF
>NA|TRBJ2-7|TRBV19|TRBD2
TGTGCCAGTAGTCCCCAACTAGCGGGAATCTACGAGCAGTACTTC
CASSPQLAGIYEQYF
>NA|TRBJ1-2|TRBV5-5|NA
TGTGCCAGCAGCCTACAGTTCGACTATGGCTACACCTTC
CASSLQFDYGYTF
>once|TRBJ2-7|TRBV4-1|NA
TGCGCCAGCAGTCAACCGGGACTGGGGGAGCAGTACTTC
CASSQPGLGEQYF
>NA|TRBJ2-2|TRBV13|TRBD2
TGTGCCAGCAGCTTAACGGTAGCGGGTAACACCGGGGAGCTGTTTTTT
CASSLTVAGNTGELFF
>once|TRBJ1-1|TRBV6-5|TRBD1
TGTGCCAGCAGGGGGACAGGGTCGGGGACTGAAGCTTTCTTT
CASRGTGSGTEAFF
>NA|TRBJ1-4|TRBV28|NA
TGTGCCAGCAGTTTAGACAGCACTAATGAAAAACTGTTTTTT
CASSLDSTNEKLFF
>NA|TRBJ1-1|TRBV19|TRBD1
TGTGCCAGTAGTGCCAACAGGGGGCGGAACACTGAAGCTTTCTTT
CASSANRGRNTEAFF
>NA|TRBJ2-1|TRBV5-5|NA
TGTGCCAGCAGCTTGCAAGGGGGTGAGCAGTTCTTC
CASSLQGGEQFF
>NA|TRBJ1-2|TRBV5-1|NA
TGCGCCAGCAGCGGAGACACGGGGGTTTATGGCTACACCTTC
CASSGDTGVYGYTF
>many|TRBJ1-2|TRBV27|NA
TGTGCCAGCAGATCAATGGGGGGAGGGAACTATGGCTACACCTTC
CASRSMGGGNYGYTF
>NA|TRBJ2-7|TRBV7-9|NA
TGTGCCAGCAGCTTAGCCCAGGGCGTTAGCTCCTACGAGCAGTACTTC
CASSLAQGVSSYEQYF
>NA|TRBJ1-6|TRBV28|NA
TGTGCCAGCAGTTCCCCTACAGGGAATAATTCACCCCTCCACTTT
CASSSPTGNNSPLHF
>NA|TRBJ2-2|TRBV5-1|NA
TGCGCCAGCAGCTTCCCTGGACTGAACACCGGGGAGCTGTTTTTT
CASSFPGLNTGELFF
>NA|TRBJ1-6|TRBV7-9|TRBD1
TGTGCCAGCAGCTTAGCCGGGACAGAAAATTCACCCCTCCACTTT
CASSLAGTENSPLHF
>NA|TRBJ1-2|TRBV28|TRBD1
TGTGCCAGCTCTTTGGGCGGGACAGGGAATAAGGGCTACACCTTC
CASSLGGTGNKGYTF
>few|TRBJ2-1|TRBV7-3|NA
TGTGCCAGCAGCTTACGGGGCTCCTACAATGAGCAGTTCTTC
CASSLRGSYNEQFF
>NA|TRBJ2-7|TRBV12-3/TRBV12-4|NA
TGTGCCAGCAAAATGACTAACACCTACGAGCAGTACTTC
CASKMTNTYEQYF
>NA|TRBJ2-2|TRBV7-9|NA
TGTGCCAGCAGCTTAGCCTTAAACACCGGGGAGCTGTTTTTT
CASSLALNTGELFF
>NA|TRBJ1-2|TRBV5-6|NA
TGTGCCAGCAGCTTACGACAGGACTATGGCTACACCTTC
CASSLRQDYGYTF
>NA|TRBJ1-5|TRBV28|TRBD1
TGTGCCAGCAGTCCCAGGGGGAGCCAGCATTTT
CASSPRGSQHF
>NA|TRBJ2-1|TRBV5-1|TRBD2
TGCGCCAGCAGCGGGGGACTAGCGGGCAGCAATGAGCAGTTCTTC
CASSGGLAGSNEQFF
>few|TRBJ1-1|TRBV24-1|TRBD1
TGTGCCACCAGTGGACAGGGGGCAGCTTTCTTT
CATSGQGAAFF
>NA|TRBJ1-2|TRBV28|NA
TGTGCCAGCAGTTTGGGGGGGAGGGGTACTGCTGGCTACACCTTC
CASSLGGRGTAGYTF
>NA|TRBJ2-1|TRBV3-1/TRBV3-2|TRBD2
TGTGCCAGCAGCCAAGAGGGGGCTAGCGGGGGCCTTTACAATGAGCAGTTCTTC
CASSQEGASGGLYNEQFF
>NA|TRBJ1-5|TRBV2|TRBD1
TGTGCCAGCAGAACCGGGACAGGATATCAGCCCCAGCATTTT
CASRTGTGYQPQHF
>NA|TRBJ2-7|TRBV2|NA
TGTGCCAGCAGCCGAAGCCAACGTAACAGGAATTTTTCAGGCGAGCAGTACTTC
CASSRSQRNRNFSGEQYF
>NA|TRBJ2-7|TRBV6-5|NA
TGTGCCAGCAGTTACTCACTAGCAACCTACGAGCAGTACTTC
CASSYSLATYEQYF
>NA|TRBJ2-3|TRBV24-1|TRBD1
TGTGCCACCAGTGATCGGAGACAGGGAACAGATACGCAGTATTTT
CATSDRRQGTDTQYF
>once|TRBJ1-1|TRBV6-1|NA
TGTGCCAGCAGTGAAAGTCAGGGTCGGACTGAAGCTTTCTTT
CASSESQGRTEAFF
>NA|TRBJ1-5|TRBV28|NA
TGTGCCAGCAGAAAGGCGGTACAGGGTCAGCCCCAGCATTTT
CASRKAVQGQPQHF
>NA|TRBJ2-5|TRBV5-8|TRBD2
TGTGCCAGCAGCTTCGCTAGCGGAGAGACCCAGTACTTC
CASSFASGETQYF
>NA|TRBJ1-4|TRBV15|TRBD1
TGTGCCACCAGCAGTGCAGGGACAGGCGATGAAAAACTGTTTTTT
CATSSAGTGDEKLFF
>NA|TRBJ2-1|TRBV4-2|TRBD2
TGTGCCAGCAGCCAAGAAAAGCTAGCGGGAGTGGATGAGCAGTTCTTC
CASSQEKLAGVDEQFF
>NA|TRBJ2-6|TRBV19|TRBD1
TGTGCCAGTAGTGACAGGGGCTCTGGGGCCAACGTCCTGACTTTC
CASSDRGSGANVLTF
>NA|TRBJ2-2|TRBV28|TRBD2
TGTGCCAGCGGGCCGGGAGGGAACACCGGGGAGCTGTTTTTT
CASGPGGNTGELFF
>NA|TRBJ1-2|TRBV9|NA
TGTGCCAGCAGCGGTACAGGGTCTGGCTACACCTTC
CASSGTGSGYTF